Shown below are 25 T cell receptor beta chains from a single sample sequenced in a study of OX40 agonist ivuxolimab in advanced cancers. The table came from immunoSEQ multiplex PCR; TCRdb's copy has only in-frame clones and leaves some out. The sample carries some 67,000 clones, 88% recorded once. The sequencing used CD4+ or CD8+ T cells sorted from blood, collected in a trial of the OX40 agonist ivuxolimab. The receptors stem from an adult with an advanced solid tumor such as melanoma, head and neck, liver or kidney cancer.

V and J are TRBV7-2 and TRBJ1-2; D gene unclear. CDR3 length equals 13 residues. Germline V gene lookup returns CDR1 SGHTA and CDR2 FQGNSA. Trimming pared 1 base from V and 8 bases from J, leaving 11 bases between. CDR3 DNA sequence: TGTGCCAGCAGCTTAGATGGGGTGGGAGGCTACACCTTC. It codes for CASSLDGVGGYTF.

J is TRBJ2-2 and V is TRBV19; 12 bases fit TRBD1. The length of the CDR3 is 16 residues. Germline-derived CDR1 and CDR2 are LNHDA and SQIVND (reference sequence). After removal of 1 base from V and 8 bases from J, the junction contained 5 bases not matched to a gene. The CDR3 sequence: CASSIAGGQGAGELFF. CDR3 bases: TGTGCCAGTAGTATAGCTGGGGGACAGGGGGCTGGGGAGCTGTTTTTT. Full variable domain (missing parts from reference TRBV19 and TRBJ2-2): DGGITQSPKYLFRKEGQNVTLSCEQNLNHDAMYWYRQDPGQGLRLIYYSQIVNDFQKGDIAEGYSVSREKKESFPLTVTSAQKNPTAFYLCASSIAGGQGAGELFFGEGSRLTVL.

V usage is TRBV19 and J usage is TRBJ1-5; 9 bases are a match to TRBD1. CDR1 is LNHDA, CDR2 SQIVND, per germline (reference sequence). V gave up 5 bases and J gave up 4 bases; unmatched junction bases: 9. The CDR3 has 16 residues. This CDR3 reads CASSLRDRALNQPQHF. Written as DNA, the CDR3 is TGTGCCAGTAGTCTCCGGGACAGGGCGCTTAATCAGCCCCAGCATTTT.

V and J are TRBV7-2 and TRBJ1-3; TRBD1 agrees at 7 bases. The CDR3 runs 16 residues. V shed 3 bases, J shed 1 base, and the junction held 6 bases outside the gene matches. Germline V gene data show CDR1 as SGHTA and CDR2 as FQGNSA. CDR3 nucleotide sequence: TGTGCCAGCAGCTTGACAGGGTACGGTTCTGGAAACACCATATATTTT. Amino acid sequence: CASSLTGYGSGNTIYF.

The V gene is TRBV2, the J gene TRBJ1-2; 7 bases align to TRBD1. This CDR3 has 12 amino acids. In germline, CDR1 is SNHLY, CDR2 FYNNEI. Trimming at V came to 3 bases and at J to 8 bases, leaving 3 bases not matched to a gene. CDR3 DNA: TGTGCCAGCAGTGATGACAGGGAGGGCTACACCTTC. This codes for CASSDDREGYTF.

The V gene is TRBV2, the J gene TRBJ1-1; D is perhaps TRBD1 (5 bases). This CDR3 region has 14 residues. Germline V gene lookup returns CDR1 SNHLY and CDR2 FYNNEI. Trimming pared 6 bases from V and 1 base from J, leaving 12 bases between. For the CDR3, the DNA is TGTGCCAGCAGGGGGGACGGTTCGAACACTGAAGCTTTCTTT. It translates to CASRGDGSNTEAFF.

The J gene is TRBJ1-3, the V gene TRBV19; no firm D call. CDR1 and CDR2 from the germline V gene are LNHDA and SQIVND (reference sequence). The CDR3 is made up of 14 amino acids. Trimming cost V 8 bases and J 0 bases, with 11 bases left between them. The CDR3 spells CASERISSGNTIYF. CDR3 in DNA: TGTGCCAGTGAACGGATTAGCTCTGGAAACACCATATATTTT.

This sequence joins TRBV10-3 and TRBJ1-1; a weak D match, TRBD1 (6 bases). This CDR3 is built from 13 residues. The V gene lost 7 bases and the J gene lost 0 bases, with 9 bases spanning the gap. The germline gives CDR1 ENHRY, CDR2 SYGVKD. The CDR3: CAINDRLNTEAFF. The CDR3 coding sequence is TGTGCCATCAACGACAGGTTGAACACTGAAGCTTTCTTT.

The chain has TRBV30 and TRBJ1-3; D is undetermined. The germline V gene has CDR1 GTSNPN and CDR2 SVGIG (reference sequence). The CDR3 runs 13 residues. V lost 4 bases and J 0 bases, leaving 7 bases between the germline ends. The CDR3: CAWTALSGNTIYF. Written as DNA, the CDR3 is TGTGCCTGGACCGCCCTCTCTGGAAACACCATATATTTT.

The chain combines TRBV5-1 with TRBJ2-7; 8 nucleotides agree with TRBD2. CDR1 is SGHRS and CDR2 is YFSETQ in the germline V gene. This CDR3 is 16 amino acids long. Germline trimming cut 0 bases from V and 3 bases from J; bases unmatched to any gene: 8. The CDR3 bases are TGCGCCAGCAGCTTGGTTCCAGCGGGGGCCAGCTACGAGCAGTACTTC. Translated, it gives CASSLVPAGASYEQYF.

V usage is TRBV6-5 and J usage is TRBJ2-4, with D perhaps TRBD1 (5 bases). V dropped 8 bases and J dropped 5 bases, with 10 bases sitting between them. CDR3 size: 12 residues. From germline, CDR1 is MNHEY and CDR2 SVGAGI. The CDR3 region is CASGSRENIQYF. CDR3 sequence (DNA): TGTGCCAGCGGCTCCAGGGAAAACATTCAGTACTTC.

J is TRBJ1-6 and V is TRBV6-5; D might be TRBD1 (6 bases). Germline V gene lookup returns CDR1 MNHEY and CDR2 SVGAGI. Trimming shortened V by 4 bases and J by 4 bases, and 14 bases separated the two germline ends. The CDR3 runs to 16 residues. CDR3 sequence (DNA): TGTGCCAGCAGTTTCAACAGGGACCTTTATAATTCACCCCTCCACTTT. Translating it yields CASSFNRDLYNSPLHF.

This rearrangement joins TRBV6-1 to TRBJ1-5; D is uncertain. The CDR3 contains 15 residues. Looked up from germline, CDR1 is MNHNS and CDR2 is SASEGT. Trimming left V 2 bases short and J 0 bases short, with 8 bases between. The CDR3 DNA sequence: TGTGCCAGCAGTGAACAAGGAGTTAGCAATCAGCCCCAGCATTTT. Its protein is CASSEQGVSNQPQHF.

The chain carries TRBV10-1 and TRBJ2-2, with D perhaps given as TRBD1 or TRBD2 (5 bases each). Trimming pared 2 bases from V and 3 bases from J, leaving 16 bases between. The length of the CDR3 is 17 residues. The V gene's germline CDR1 is WNHNN and CDR2 SYGVQD (reference sequence). DNA for the CDR3: TGCGCCAGCAGTGAGACCGGGACCCTTAGGGACACCGGGGAGCTGTTTTTT. The encoded protein is CASSETGTLRDTGELFF.

The CDR3 coding sequence is TGTGCCTCGGGGGGGGAAAAACTGTTTTTT. Translating it yields CASGGEKLFF. The chain carries TRBV30 and TRBJ1-4, with D possibly matching TRBD1 (5 bases). This CDR3 region has 10 residues. Germline V lookup: CDR1 GTSNPN, CDR2 SVGIG (reference sequence). V was trimmed by 7 bases and J by 8 bases, leaving 8 bases between them.

V and J are TRBV30 and TRBJ2-5; tentative D call: TRBD2 (5 bases). The J call may be faulty, since TRBJ2-7 better matches the DNA end. This CDR3 contains 12 residues. Germline CDR1 GTSNPN, CDR2 SVGIG (reference sequence). CDR3 sequence reads: CAWGLGGSEQYF. Written as DNA, the CDR3 is TGTGCCTGGGGCCTAGGAGGATCCGAGCAGTACTTC.

The chain has TRBV20-1 and TRBJ1-1, with D possibly matching TRBD1 (5 bases). This CDR3 is built from 11 residues. Trimming took 3 bases from V and 3 from J, leaving 5 bases between them. Germline CDR1 and CDR2: DFQATT and SNEGSKA (reference sequence). The chain's CDR3 is CSARGDTEAFF. In nucleotides, the CDR3 is TGCAGTGCTAGGGGGGACACTGAAGCTTTCTTT.

CDR3 sequence (DNA): TGTGCCAGCAGTGAACGACAGAGCCTTTATAATTCACCCCTCCACTTT. The encoded protein is CASSERQSLYNSPLHF. The V call is TRBV25-1, the J call TRBJ1-6; D may be TRBD1 (5 bases). Trimming removed 2 bases from V and 4 bases from J, with 12 bases in between. The CDR3 totals 16 residues. Germline CDR1 is MGHDK and CDR2 is SYGVNS.

The chain joins TRBV27 to TRBJ2-2; TRBD2 matches 13 bases. CDR1 is MNHEY, CDR2 SMNVEV, per germline (reference sequence). V shed 5 bases and J 4 bases; nucleotides not matched to a gene: 7. The CDR3 length is 17 residues. CDR3 DNA sequence: TGTGCCAGCAGTCGGACTAGCGGGGGTTCCAGCACCGGGGAGCTGTTTTTT. Protein sequence: CASSRTSGGSSTGELFF.

This clone was counted between two and nine times. The chain is built from TRBV10-2 and TRBJ2-5, with 11 bases lining up with TRBD2. V lost 6 bases to trimming and J lost 1 base; unmatched junction nucleotides: 4. Germline V gives CDR1 WSHSY, CDR2 SAAADI. The CDR3 is 15 amino acids. CDR3 amino acids: CASRSSGGTQETQYF. The CDR3 region has the DNA TGCGCCAGCAGGTCTAGCGGGGGGACCCAAGAGACCCAGTACTTC.

The rearrangement joins TRBV7-9 to TRBJ1-2; possible D gene TRBD1, 6 bases. V lost 0 bases and J lost 7, with 12 bases in between. Germline V gene lookup returns CDR1 SEHNR and CDR2 FQNEAQ (reference sequence). There are 14 residues in the CDR3. For the CDR3, the DNA is TGTGCCAGCAGCTTAGCGTCAGGGGTTAGTGGCTACACCTTC. Translating it yields CASSLASGVSGYTF.

This sequence joins TRBV5-6 and TRBJ1-2, with 12 bases fitting TRBD1. CDR3 size: 16 residues. After removal of 4 bases from V and 4 bases from J, the junction contained 8 bases not matched to a gene. Germline assignment: CDR1 SGHDT and CDR2 YYEEEE. Here the CDR3 DNA reads TGTGCCAGCAGCCCTGAGGGACAGGGGGCCTTCTATGGCTACACCTTC. This gives the protein CASSPEGQGAFYGYTF. The full variable domain, its missing parts supplied by reference TRBV5-6 and TRBJ1-2, is DAGVTQSPTHLIKTRGQQVTLRCSPKSGHDTVSWYQQALGQGPQFIFQYYEEEERQRGNFPDRFSGHQFPNYSSELNVNALLLGDSALYLCASSPEGQGAFYGYTFGSGTRLTVV.

The rearrangement uses TRBV6-1 and TRBJ1-2; the D gene is possibly TRBD1 (6 bases). CDR1 and CDR2 (germline): MNHNS, SASEGT. Trimming stripped 5 bases from V and 2 bases from J, with 15 bases between. This CDR3 comprises 15 residues. The CDR3 reads CASSSGWTANYGYTF. CDR3 bases: TGTGCCAGCAGTAGTGGCTGGACAGCAAACTATGGCTACACCTTC.

The V gene is TRBV19, the J gene TRBJ1-2; a possible D gene is TRBD1 (6 bases). V lost 4 bases, J lost 4 bases, and 16 bases lay in between. Germline loops: CDR1 LNHDA, CDR2 SQIVND (reference sequence). The CDR3 is 15 amino acids. This CDR3 reads CASSTQQGMFYGYTF. CDR3 nucleotides: TGTGCCAGTAGTACTCAACAGGGAATGTTCTATGGCTACACCTTC. The variable domain in full, completed from reference TRBV19 and TRBJ1-2, reads DGGITQSPKYLFRKEGQNVTLSCEQNLNHDAMYWYRQDPGQGLRLIYYSQIVNDFQKGDIAEGYSVSREKKESFPLTVTSAQKNPTAFYLCASSTQQGMFYGYTFGSGTRLTVV.

V gene TRBV12-5 combines with J gene TRBJ2-7; D is uncertain. Germline values: CDR1 LGHNT, CDR2 FRNRAP. CDR3 length: 13 residues. V lost 1 base, J lost 1 base, and 5 bases lay in between. CDR3 amino acids: CASGLDTSYEQYF. The CDR3 DNA sequence: TGTGCTAGTGGTTTGGACACGTCCTACGAGCAGTACTTC.